The subject of this entry is one T cell receptor (beta chain). Its antigen is currently not known. Base-call qualities are not available, and no considerably larger clone is one nucleotide away. The CDR3, from cysteine to phenylalanine, totals 15 residues. The CDR3 DNA has 45 bases and is translated from base 1. V loses 1 base at its end and J loses 5 bases; junction bases beyond the gene matches: 6. The germline V gene encodes CDR1 SGDLS and CDR2 YYNGEE. The sample is drawn from a study of shared clonotypes between healthy human individuals (dated by TCRdb to 2020 to 2021). Study-level background: The cohort included three men and a couple of women between 18 and 49 years of age. To estimate repertoire size and how much clonotype sharing occurs between individuals, the study deeply sequenced the blood TCR repertoires of five healthy adults. To increase sequencing depth and limit assay-specific biases, different laboratories used diverse techniques to prepare libraries and sequence TCR repertoires. Each donor's leukapheresis produced roughly between about 0.9 and 9.5 billion PBMCs.

TCR CDR3 regions were amplified from genomic DNA by multiplex PCR using the deep immunoSEQ assay. For each cell subset, the extracted genomic DNA was distributed evenly across all wells of several immunoSEQ 96-well plates, and each plate served as one replicate. For unsorted PBMC, each replicate PCR was loaded with roughly 0.3 ug genomic DNA, equivalent to roughly 33,000 T cell genomes. Ten immunoSEQ deep assay plates were used to sequence the unsorted PBMC genomic DNA. The purified libraries were quantified using a Qubit 3.0 fluorometer, sized with a Bioanalyzer 2100, and then quantified again using the KAPA Library Quantification kit. Every immunoSEQ 96-well plate was sequenced on a dedicated single-read 150-cycle Illumina NextSeq 550 flow cell. In the original analysis: Because the immunoSEQ output included only junctional sequences and no quality scores, the filtering could not be the same as the filtering used for full-length reads. To assign V/J genes and CDR3, sequences were annotated using PyIR, a Python wrapper for IgBLAST v1.9, with IMGT germline references. Reads with weak V/J assignments (E-value above 1e-6), missing CDR3, stop codons, out-of-frame junctions, or ambiguous translated residues were removed. A V3J clonotype was defined by an identical inferred V gene, J gene, and CDR3 amino acid sequence. The percentage overlap between two repertoires was calculated by dividing the number of shared unique clonotypes by the size of the smaller repertoire. Three approaches were used to assess repertoire richness: RTK rarefaction, the Chao1 estimator, and Recon v2.1 estimates of unobserved clonotypes. The table comes from immuneACCESS by way of TCRdb, which keeps in-frame sequences with V and J called. Part of the clones is missing from these tables; in studies checked, under half for an unresolved V gene and the rest for unknown reasons. V, J and clone size are those of that table, while D and trimming were read from the DNA. The sample includes fewer than 600,000 clones, with around 78% observed a single time. The ten largest account for 12% of the sample.

Findings and caveats that apply to the study as a whole: Sampling was restricted to blood, and TCR repertoires in tissues likely differ from the TCR repertoires found in blood. Pairwise subsampling led to the expectation that sequencing depth would affect the degree of clonotype sharing among donors. Because the study included a small number of donors, the genetic and exposure-history diversity represented was limited.

The donors were healthy, HIV-negative adults who had no recently reported acute infections or vaccinations. Every donor was a Caucasian adult residing in Nashville, Tennessee, USA. For unsorted samples, roughly 91 million PBMCs were counted, and genomic DNA was extracted using the QIAamp DNA Blood Mini kit. After blood collection by leukapheresis, PBMCs were isolated using Ficoll-Histopaque density gradient centrifugation and then cryopreserved in the vapor phase of liquid nitrogen. The specimen was PBMCs. The clonotype was recovered from a middle-aged woman in good health. Some clones in this sample may be carry-over from other donors' samples. The chain employs TRBV9 and TRBJ2-3, and 8 bases in between align with TRBD1. The DNA reads as follows: TGTGCCAGCAGCGTATCTCCCGACAGGGGAGATACGCAGTATTTT. The encoded protein is CASSVSPDRGDTQYF.